A single sample gave rise to the 8 T cell receptor beta chains below, sequenced in a study of blood T cell repertoires in COVID-19. Method: immunoSEQ multiplex PCR; TCRdb's copy keeps in-frame clones and lacks some. The top ten hold more than 2% of the sample, which has about 150,000 clones, less than 90% seen once. Sequenced: peripheral blood. These TCRs come from a woman between 70 and 85 years old with acute or convalescent COVID-19.

V is TRBV30 and J is TRBJ1-2, with a tentative D call TRBD1 (6 bases). The CDR3 runs to 14 residues. Germline assignment: CDR1 GTSNPN and CDR2 SVGIG (reference sequence). Trimming cost V 0 bases and J 5 bases, with 13 bases left between them. The CDR3 here is CAWSVAGAGYGYTF. For the CDR3, the DNA is TGTGCCTGGAGTGTAGCGGGGGCCGGGTATGGCTACACCTTC. Based on the CDR3 plus reference TRBV30 and TRBJ1-2, the full variable domain is SQTIHQWPATLVQPVGSPLSLECTVEGTSNPNLYWYRQAAGRGLQLLFYSVGIGQISSEVPQNLSASRPQDRQFILSSKKLLLSDSGFYLCAWSVAGAGYGYTFGSGTRLTVV.

The chain carries TRBV29-1 and TRBJ2-5; 7 bases are a match to TRBD1. CDR1 is SQVTM, CDR2 ANQGSEA, per germline. The CDR3 has 12 residues. Trimming cost V 6 bases and J 5 bases; bases outside gene matches: 6. The CDR3 region is CSVDQTGETQYF. The CDR3 bases are TGCAGCGTGGACCAGACAGGGGAGACCCAGTACTTC.

The chain links TRBV7-9 to TRBJ2-5, with 8 bases aligning to TRBD2. V shed 5 bases and J 5 bases; nucleotides not matched to a gene: 7. Germline CDR1 SEHNR, CDR2 FQNEAQ (reference sequence). The CDR3 has 14 residues. Here the CDR3 DNA reads TGTGCCAGCAGCCCGCCGGGACTAGGGGAGACCCAGTACTTC. Residues: CASSPPGLGETQYF.

This chain uses TRBV5-1 with TRBJ2-2; D unclear. This CDR3 has 17 residues. The V end lost 4 bases, the J end lost 6 bases, and 22 bases lay between the germline ends. Germline V gene data show CDR1 as SGHRS and CDR2 as YFSETQ. The CDR3 sequence is CASSPKIRAPSPGELFF. The CDR3 nucleotides read TGCGCCAGCAGCCCGAAAATAAGAGCCCCGTCACCCGGGGAGCTGTTTTTT.

The chain recombines TRBV9 with TRBJ1-2, with TRBD1 as a possible D gene (5 bases). Germline-derived CDR1 and CDR2 are SGDLS and YYNGEE. The germline V and J ends were trimmed by 0 bases and 6 bases, with 18 bases remaining between them. The CDR3 has 16 amino acids. The DNA of the CDR3 is TGTGCCAGCAGCGTAGGGGTACAGGAAGGGAGGAATGGCTACACCTTC. It translates to CASSVGVQEGRNGYTF.

This sequence joins TRBV9 and TRBJ2-1; possible D gene TRBD2, 6 bases. The CDR3 consists of 17 residues. The V end lost 3 bases, the J end lost 0 bases, and 16 bases lay between the germline ends. Germline V gene data show CDR1 as SGDLS and CDR2 as YYNGEE. CDR3 in amino acids: CASSGLTGGSSYNEQFF. Here the CDR3 DNA reads TGTGCCAGCAGCGGTCTAACCGGGGGTAGCTCCTACAATGAGCAGTTCTTC.

This chain joins TRBV14 and TRBJ1-2, with no clear D. The CDR3 runs to 13 residues. The germline V and J ends were trimmed by 1 base and 4 bases, with 7 bases remaining between them. CDR1 is SGHDN, CDR2 FVKESK, per germline. The CDR3 nucleotides are TGTGCCAGCAGCCAAGCCGGGAGCTATGGCTACACCTTC. Protein sequence: CASSQAGSYGYTF.

DNA for the CDR3: TGTGCCAGCAGTTATGGGGGGGCGAGCAATCAGCCCCAGCATTTT. This translates into CASSYGGASNQPQHF. The chain carries TRBV6-2 or TRBV6-3 and TRBJ1-5; possible D gene TRBD1, 6 bases. The V gene lost 3 bases and the J gene lost 1 base, with 10 bases spanning the gap. Germline CDR1 reads MNHEY; CDR2 reads SVGEGT. The CDR3 spans 15 residues.